This T cell receptor (beta chain) was identified in a study of regulatory and conventional T cells in RAG deficiency. Using immunoSEQ multiplex PCR, the repertoire was profiled, and TCRdb retains in-frame clones only, with some absent. The repertoire holds around 29,000 clones, with 90% to 95% as singletons. The V end was cut by 6 bases, the J end by 7 bases, with 17 bases between. This CDR3 spans 14 amino acids. Germline values: CDR1 SGHRS, CDR2 YFSETQ. Overall study findings and caveats: RAG-deficient patients showed markedly lower Shannon entropy and higher Simpson indices than control T-cell subsets. Shorter CDR3s in all patient subsets; >90% Treg-Tconv overlap in Omenn. Treg unique TCR beta sequences were approximately 100-fold fewer in Omenn syndrome and CID/AS patients than controls.

Worth noting for this clone: Its cognate antigen is unknown.

The sorted conventional CD4+ T cells were CD25-low and CD127-high, with genomic DNA sequenced. In addition, the sample was reused for a study of regulatory T cells. Turning to that study: The primer mix had 52 TRBV and 13 TRBJ primers.

The chain employs TRBV5-1 and TRBJ2-1; D possibly corresponds to TRBD2 (6 bases). The source is a human donor in good health. Sequencing was performed on CD25- CD4+ T cells sorted from blood. CDR3 in amino acids: CASTSAGPRNEQFF. The DNA of the CDR3 is TGCGCCAGCACGTCGGCGGGGCCTAGGAATGAGCAGTTCTTC.